This TCR beta chain was obtained from a study of regulatory T cells in long-lasting Graves disease. Looking at the study overall: Graves' patients, diagnosed recently, had received antithyroid drugs under 3 months. The study, taken as a whole, reports: Segments TRBV28, TRBJ1-2 and TRBJ2-5 showed preferential usage in persistent disease.

Arm-PCR of CDR3 regions and iRepertoire HTBI primers were used to build TCR beta libraries. TCRdb called the multiplex PCR reads again in MiXCR, with one record for every CDR3 protein. Here the sample spans hundreds of thousands of distinct CDR3 sequences, roughly a sixth being singletons. About this clonotype: Its antigen is not known.

The CDR3 totals 13 residues. After removal of 7 bases from V and 5 bases from J, the junction contained 4 bases not matched to a gene. Germline lookup yields CDR1 LGHNA and CDR2 YNFKEQ. Time point in this sample: newly diagnosed GD, antithyroid drugs for less than 3 months. The authors made the TCR library using RNA they extracted from PBMCs. These data were likewise used in another study, on T cells in Graves' hyperthyroidism and ophthalmopathy. That work contributes: The HTBI primer set served for first-round RT-PCR of the TCR CDR3.

The source of this sequence is a middle-aged man with Graves disease. J is TRBJ1-5 and V is TRBV4-2; 8 positions match TRBD1. The sequencing used peripheral blood mononuclear cells (PBMCs), collected at new diagnosis, from a patient treated with antithyroid drugs. CDR3 nucleotides: TGTGCCAGCACTACAGGGGGGGATCAGCCCCAGCATTTT. This translates into CASTTGGDQPQHF.